This paragraph covers one T cell receptor beta chain sequence. No antigen is known for it. The data originate from a study of T cell repertoires in cytomegalovirus infection. Turning to the study itself: The public TCR beta signatures pointed to both CMV infection and matching HLA type.

This CDR3 region has 14 residues. The trim removed 6 bases at V and 9 bases at J, leaving 7 bases unmatched. Germline V CDR1 and CDR2: DFQATT, SNEGSKA (reference sequence). TCRdb redid the calling of the reads with MiXCR, one entry per CDR3 protein. This repertoire shows over 250,000 distinct CDR3 sequences, less than 25% found once; its top ten account for about 20%. The chain employs TRBV20-1 and TRBJ2-1; 14 nucleotides agree with TRBD2. The sample in question was cultured PBMCs, obtained from culture after CMV antigen stimulation. The sequence was obtained from a human donor in good health (CMV status not recorded). Some clones in this sample may be carry-over from other donors' samples. The CDR3 DNA reads TGCAGTGCACGACTAGCGGGAGGGTGGGGTGAGCAGTTCTTC. Translation: CSARLAGGWGEQFF.